This T cell receptor beta chain was recovered during a study of cytotoxic CD8 clonotypes in ibrutinib-treated CLL. Study-wide context: The patients, under 13 relapsed/refractory and roughly 15 treatment-naive, included approximately 18 who were IGHV unmutated. Among patients, around 25 responded partially and 2 completely; 14 then stayed remitted and some twelve progressed after median around 70 months.

The study's findings and limits: Public clonotypes proved infrequent, and on treatment they shrank or remained steady.

Frozen PBMC stocks contributed 2 to 2.5 micrograms of genomic DNA to the TCR beta libraries. Of note for this clone: What it recognizes is unknown.

The germline gives CDR1 SGDLS, CDR2 YYNGEE. Trimming shortened V by 0 bases and J by 10 bases, and 8 bases separated the two germline ends. The CDR3 loop spans 12 amino acids. Here immunoSEQ multiplex PCR was the method, and the copy in TCRdb shows in-frame clones only, minus some. The sample includes over 95,000 clones, more than 55% seen only once; the top ten take around 37%. Sequenced material: PBMCs, taken after 24 months of ibrutinib treatment. This TCR was recovered from a human donor with chronic lymphocytic leukemia. J is TRBJ2-1 and V is TRBV9; D unresolved. The CDR3 protein is CASSVGVAEQFF. The CDR3 nucleotides are TGTGCCAGCAGCGTAGGAGTAGCCGAGCAGTTCTTC.